This T cell receptor beta chain was retrieved from a study of blood T cell repertoires in COVID-19. On the study more broadly: Samples taken during acute and convalescent COVID-19 were collected in the United States, Italy and Spain. Nucleic acid was either cDNA or gDNA, and it came from T cells, B-cell-depleted T cells, or PBMCs.

Authors' analysis steps: Scientists estimated how many nucleated cells there were by amplifying reference gene primers. The protocol was immunoSEQ multiplex PCR, while the TCRdb copy is restricted to in-frame clones and leaves out a portion. V, J and clone size are taken as reported in that table, and D and trimming were inferred from the DNA itself. The sample carries roughly 200,000 clones, over 75% recorded once. CDR3 length: 13 residues. V lost 9 bases, J lost 4 bases, and 8 bases stayed unmatched. CDR1 and CDR2 (germline): KGHSH, LQKENI. The sample comprised peripheral blood. The rearrangement uses TRBV18 and TRBJ2-5; 7 positions agree with TRBD2. The receptor's source is a man aged 50 to 60 who had recovered from COVID-19. The CDR3 loop reads CASTVTGGETQYF. The CDR3 nucleotides read TGTGCCAGTACAGTGACGGGAGGAGAGACCCAGTACTTC.